Listed below are T cell receptor beta chains from one sample, sequenced in a study of blood T cell repertoires in COVID-19. Some clones are missing from TCRdb's copy, which holds only in-frame ones; the method was immunoSEQ multiplex PCR. The profile shows 300,000 or so clones, 80% to 95% of them singletons. The source material was PBMCs or T cells enriched from blood (not recorded which). Every receptor here comes from a woman in her twenties or thirties who had recovered from COVID-19. The CDR3 runs from the conserved cysteine through the conserved F or W. A D gene is named only where the DNA matches it firmly. Size tells how often a clone was seen (once, few, many) or the class of an expanded clone, and some rows leave it out.

J gene: TRBJ1-1; clone size: NA; V gene: TRBV29-1; D gene: TRBD1; CDR3 protein: CSVGTGMDTEAFF; CDR3 DNA: TGCAGCGTGGGGACAGGAATGGACACTGAAGCTTTCTTT
J gene: TRBJ2-1; clone size: NA; V gene: TRBV29-1; D gene: TRBD1; CDR3 protein: CSVEGQSSSYNEQFF; CDR3 DNA: TGCAGCGTTGAGGGACAGTCGAGCTCCTACAATGAGCAGTTCTTC
J gene: TRBJ1-3; clone size: once; V gene: TRBV11-1; D gene: NA; CDR3 protein: CASSTGGRSGNTIYF; CDR3 DNA: TGTGCCAGCAGCACCGGCGGCCGCTCTGGAAACACCATATATTTT
J gene: TRBJ1-2; clone size: NA; V gene: TRBV5-8; D gene: TRBD1; CDR3 protein: CASTLTTGGFYGYTF; CDR3 DNA: TGTGCCAGCACCCTAACGACAGGGGGCTTCTATGGCTACACCTTC
J gene: TRBJ2-5; clone size: NA; V gene: TRBV7-9; D gene: TRBD2; CDR3 protein: CASSLDRGTSGSVETQYF; CDR3 DNA: TGTGCCAGCAGCTTAGACAGGGGGACTAGCGGGAGTGTAGAGACCCAGTACTTC
J gene: TRBJ1-2; clone size: once; V gene: TRBV5-8; D gene: NA; CDR3 protein: CASSFQQINYGYTF; CDR3 DNA: TGTGCCAGCAGCTTCCAACAGATTAACTATGGCTACACCTTC
J gene: TRBJ1-4; clone size: NA; V gene: TRBV9; D gene: NA; CDR3 protein: CASSPSFIGAVMEKLFF; CDR3 DNA: TGTGCCAGCAGCCCCTCCTTTATAGGGGCGGTCATGGAAAAACTGTTTTTT
J gene: TRBJ1-2; clone size: NA; V gene: TRBV7-2; D gene: NA; CDR3 protein: CASSLVGAPVTYYGYTF; CDR3 DNA: TGTGCCAGCAGCTTAGTGGGGGCCCCCGTTACTTACTATGGCTACACCTTC
J gene: TRBJ2-1; clone size: NA; V gene: TRBV11-3; D gene: NA; CDR3 protein: CASSLERGGISYNEQFF; CDR3 DNA: TGTGCCAGCAGCTTAGAACGGGGCGGGATTTCCTACAATGAGCAGTTCTTC
J gene: TRBJ2-7; clone size: NA; V gene: TRBV5-4; D gene: TRBD2; CDR3 protein: CASSRETSGSYEQYF; CDR3 DNA: TGTGCCAGCAGTCGGGAGACTAGCGGTTCGTACGAGCAGTACTTC
J gene: TRBJ1-1; clone size: once; V gene: TRBV6-5; D gene: TRBD1; CDR3 protein: CASSGQGGGTEAFF; CDR3 DNA: TGTGCCAGCAGCGGACAGGGGGGCGGGACTGAAGCTTTCTTT
J gene: TRBJ1-5; clone size: few; V gene: TRBV28; D gene: TRBD1; CDR3 protein: CASRRLLWGGQGHSNQPQHF; CDR3 DNA: TGTGCCAGCAGACGACTACTTTGGGGGGGACAGGGCCATAGCAATCAGCCCCAGCATTTT
J gene: TRBJ1-1; clone size: NA; V gene: TRBV3-1/TRBV3-2; D gene: TRBD1; CDR3 protein: CASSVTGVVGTEAFF; CDR3 DNA: TGTGCCAGCAGCGTAACAGGGGTAGTTGGCACTGAAGCTTTCTTT
J gene: TRBJ1-6; clone size: NA; V gene: TRBV14; D gene: TRBD1; CDR3 protein: CASSQPDRDNSPLHF; CDR3 DNA: TGTGCCAGCAGCCAACCCGACAGGGATAATTCACCCCTCCACTTT
J gene: TRBJ2-5; clone size: NA; V gene: TRBV6-2/TRBV6-3; D gene: NA; CDR3 protein: CASSYGRGGETQYF; CDR3 DNA: TGTGCCAGCAGTTATGGTCGAGGGGGAGAGACCCAGTACTTC
J gene: TRBJ2-1; clone size: NA; V gene: TRBV5-1; D gene: TRBD2; CDR3 protein: CASSLEASGYNEQFF; CDR3 DNA: TGCGCCAGCAGCTTGGAGGCTAGCGGTTACAATGAGCAGTTCTTC
J gene: TRBJ1-5; clone size: NA; V gene: TRBV27; D gene: TRBD1; CDR3 protein: CASSPGTGGRNQPQHF; CDR3 DNA: TGTGCCAGCAGTCCAGGGACAGGGGGTCGCAATCAGCCCCAGCATTTT
J gene: TRBJ2-3; clone size: NA; V gene: TRBV10-3; D gene: TRBD2; CDR3 protein: CAINPAGYTDTQYF; CDR3 DNA: TGTGCCATCAACCCAGCGGGATACACAGATACGCAGTATTTT
J gene: TRBJ2-1; clone size: NA; V gene: TRBV18; D gene: TRBD2; CDR3 protein: CASSPLLAGRDNEQFF; CDR3 DNA: TGTGCCAGCTCACCACTACTAGCGGGTCGGGACAATGAGCAGTTCTTC
J gene: TRBJ1-1; clone size: NA; V gene: TRBV27; D gene: NA; CDR3 protein: CASSLYLNTEAFF; CDR3 DNA: TGTGCCAGCAGTTTATACTTGAACACTGAAGCTTTCTTT
J gene: TRBJ1-2; clone size: NA; V gene: TRBV25-1; D gene: TRBD1; CDR3 protein: CASSRTGDAYGYTF; CDR3 DNA: TGTGCCAGCAGTAGGACAGGTGATGCCTATGGCTACACCTTC
J gene: TRBJ2-7; clone size: once; V gene: TRBV6-2/TRBV6-3; D gene: TRBD2; CDR3 protein: CASSPYGLAGAYEQYF; CDR3 DNA: TGTGCCAGCAGTCCATATGGACTAGCGGGAGCCTACGAGCAGTACTTC
J gene: TRBJ1-5; clone size: NA; V gene: TRBV19; D gene: NA; CDR3 protein: CASIPTGRGNQPQHF; CDR3 DNA: TGTGCCAGTATCCCCACGGGCAGGGGCAATCAGCCCCAGCATTTT
J gene: TRBJ1-6; clone size: NA; V gene: TRBV15; D gene: NA; CDR3 protein: CATSRDTGPESPLHF; CDR3 DNA: TGTGCCACCAGCAGAGATACAGGGCCCGAATCACCCCTCCACTTT
J gene: TRBJ1-1; clone size: NA; V gene: TRBV7-9; D gene: NA; CDR3 protein: CASSLPVPRRGWGTEAFF; CDR3 DNA: TGTGCCAGCAGCTTACCGGTACCCCGCCGGGGGTGGGGGACTGAAGCTTTCTTT